The 18 T cell receptor beta chains given below trace back to one sample, sequenced in a study of post-analysis software for immune sequencing data (dated by TCRdb to the mid-2010s). General conclusions and limits of the study: Significantly higher frequencies in patients than in controls were found for roughly 5 TRBV segments, including TRBV5-6, TRBV5-1 and TRBV20-1.

The method behind the library was PCR. Sequencer: Illumina HiSeq 2500. Unique molecular identifiers were incorporated into TCR beta cDNA libraries to reduce PCR and sequencing biases. The raw public data were reprocessed by TCRdb itself: fastp quality trimming at Q25, MiXCR clonotype calling, in-frame beta chains only. Rows are unified per CDR3 protein, each entry keeping the most common DNA and genes. A total of 650,000 to 900,000 distinct CDR3 sequences appear in this sample, roughly 50% of them only once. Around 4.7% of the sample rests with the top ten. No antigen is known for these receptors. Sample: blood. These receptors were collected from a girl between 10 and 17 years old with multiple sclerosis.

The J gene is TRBJ2-1, the V gene TRBV28; D possibly corresponds to TRBD2 (7 bases). This CDR3 is built from 16 residues. The ends were cut back, 3 bases at V and 6 bases at J, with 18 bases in the middle. Germline CDR1 is MDHEN and CDR2 is SYDVKM. The CDR3 nucleotides are TGTGCCAGCAGTTTTAGTGCGGGGGCTCGGGGCAATGAGCAGTTCTTC. This encodes CASSFSAGARGNEQFF.

This clonotype was counted only a few times. The V gene is TRBV7-2, the J gene TRBJ2-7, with 13 nucleotides matching TRBD2. After removal of 1 base from V and 3 bases from J, the junction contained 3 bases not matched to a gene. CDR1 is SGHTA and CDR2 is FQGNSA in the germline V gene. This CDR3 has 16 amino acids. CDR3 bases: TGTGCCAGCAGCTTAGGGGGGACTAGCGGGATCTACGAGCAGTACTTC. This encodes CASSLGGTSGIYEQYF.

This clonotype was counted a single time. This chain joins TRBV18 and TRBJ2-3, with 10 bases that match TRBD1. The V and J ends lost 6 bases and 3 bases, in that order; junction bases with no gene match: 9. The CDR3 runs to 16 residues. CDR1 KGHSH and CDR2 LQKENI come from the germline V gene. CDR3 coding DNA: TGTGCCAGCTCTTACCGGGACAGGGGCTGGACAGATACGCAGTATTTT. Its translation: CASSYRDRGWTDTQYF.

This clonotype was found a few times. V is TRBV7-2 and J is TRBJ2-1; 8 bases align to TRBD1. Germline CDR1 SGHTA, CDR2 FQGNSA. V was clipped by 5 bases and J by 7 bases; unmatched bases: 7. This CDR3 region has 14 residues. The CDR3 coding sequence is TGTGCCAGCAGCCCGAGAGGACAGGGAAATGAGCAGTTCTTC. This encodes CASSPRGQGNEQFF.

V gene TRBV28 combines with J gene TRBJ2-1; no firm D call. The CDR3 is made up of 13 amino acids. Germline V lookup: CDR1 MDHEN, CDR2 SYDVKM. Trimming removed 11 bases at V and 4 bases at J, with 15 bases between. Written as DNA, the CDR3 is TGTGCCTCTAGGGTGGCGGATTACAATGAGCAGTTCTTC. It yields the protein CASRVADYNEQFF.

This sequence joins TRBV3-1 and TRBJ2-1; 12 positions match TRBD2. This CDR3 has 16 amino acids. Germline V lookup: CDR1 LGHDT, CDR2 YNNKEL (reference sequence). The trim removed 1 base at V and 7 bases at J, leaving 5 bases unmatched. The CDR3, as DNA: TGTGCCAGCAGCCAAGGTCGCCTAGCGGGAGGGAATGAGCAGTTCTTC. It yields the protein CASSQGRLAGGNEQFF.

The chain recombines TRBV7-9 with TRBJ1-1; D is perhaps TRBD2 (6 bases). The assigned J gene may be wrong: the sequence end matches TRBJ2-1 better. CDR1 is SEHNR, CDR2 FQNEAQ, per germline (reference sequence). The length of the CDR3 is 12 residues. The CDR3 sequence: CASTEGGHEQFF. DNA of the CDR3: TGTGCCAGCACCGAAGGAGGGCATGAGCAGTTCTTC.

This clonotype was detected only a few times. The genes are TRBV11-2 and TRBJ2-1; D is possibly TRBD2 (7 bases). Looked up from germline, CDR1 is SGHAT and CDR2 is FQNNGV. The CDR3 runs to 19 residues. Trimming took 0 bases from V and 4 from J, leaving 22 bases between them. The CDR3 protein is CASSLDPRGGEGLYNEQFF. Here the CDR3 DNA reads TGTGCCAGCAGCTTAGATCCAAGGGGGGGGGAGGGCCTGTACAATGAGCAGTTCTTC.

This clonotype turned up a few times. The chain is built from TRBV13 and TRBJ2-5, with a possible D match to TRBD1 (5 bases). Trimming took 5 bases from V and 5 from J, leaving 12 bases between them. This CDR3 has 13 residues. Germline V gene sequence: CDR1 PRHDT, CDR2 FYEKMQ (reference sequence). The CDR3 here is CASSGQTPETQYF. The CDR3, as DNA: TGTGCCAGCAGCGGACAAACCCCGGAGACCCAGTACTTC.

This chain uses TRBV12-3 or TRBV12-4 with TRBJ2-5; D possibly corresponds to TRBD2 (5 bases). The DNA end lines up better with TRBJ2-7; the J call may be wrong. The CDR3 has 12 amino acids. The CDR3 region is CASSRTWYEQYF. For the CDR3, the DNA is TGTGCCAGCAGTCGGACTTGGTACGAGCAGTACTTC.

This clonotype has only a few counts. The genes are TRBV6-1 and TRBJ2-5; perhaps D is TRBD1 or TRBD2 (6 bases each). With 8 bases removed from V and 5 bases from J, the gap between germline ends came to 12 bases. CDR3 length equals 12 residues. The germline V gene has CDR1 MNHNS and CDR2 SASEGT. The CDR3 here is CASRGGMETQYF. The CDR3 nucleotides read TGTGCCAGCCGAGGGGGGATGGAGACCCAGTACTTC.

The CDR3 DNA reads TGTGCCAGCAGCACCCAAGGGGGTTACGAGACCCAGTACTTC. It encodes CASSTQGGYETQYF. This chain joins TRBV9 and TRBJ2-5; tentative D call: TRBD1 (6 bases). Trimming left V 4 bases short and J 5 bases short, with 15 bases between. Germline V gives CDR1 SGDLS, CDR2 YYNGEE. The CDR3 runs 14 residues.

The chain recombines TRBV27 with TRBJ2-7, with D uncertain. CDR3 length: 14 amino acids. Germline values: CDR1 MNHEY, CDR2 SMNVEV (reference sequence). Trimming cost V 6 bases and J 7 bases, with 19 bases left between them. The CDR3 sequence is CASSRRASNDEQYF. CDR3 DNA: TGTGCCAGCAGCCGACGGGCCTCAAACGATGAGCAGTACTTC.

V gene TRBV15 combines with J gene TRBJ1-5; D call uncertain. CDR1 LNHNV and CDR2 YYDKDF come from the germline V gene (reference sequence). The CDR3 is 14 residues long. V shed 4 bases and J shed 3 bases, with 10 bases lying between them. The CDR3 protein is CATSTHRVNQPQHF. In DNA, the CDR3 is TGTGCCACCAGCACACACCGGGTCAATCAGCCCCAGCATTTT. The full variable domain, completed using reference TRBV15 and TRBJ1-5, is DAMVIQNPRYQVTQFGKPVTLSCSQTLNHNVMYWYQQKSSQAPKLLFHYYDKDFNNEADTPDNFQSRRPNTSFCFLDIRSPGLGDTAMYLCATSTHRVNQPQHFGDGTRLSIL.

This clonotype was observed a few times. J is TRBJ2-1 and V is TRBV6-5, with a possible D match to TRBD1 (6 bases). CDR1 is MNHEY and CDR2 is SVGAGI in the germline V gene. The CDR3 has 16 residues. Trimming stripped 6 bases from V and 7 bases from J, with 22 bases between. CDR3 sequence reads: CASSRNRVFPTNEQFF. CDR3 nucleotide sequence: TGTGCCAGCAGCCGCAACAGGGTATTTCCCACAAATGAGCAGTTCTTC.

This rearrangement joins TRBV7-3 to TRBJ1-2; 8 bases are a match to TRBD1. After removal of 0 bases from V and 8 bases from J, the junction contained 2 bases not matched to a gene. Germline V gives CDR1 SGHTA, CDR2 FQGTGA. The CDR3 has 13 amino acids. As DNA, the CDR3 is TGTGCCAGCAGCTTAACGACAGGGGAGGGCTACACCTTC. This codes for CASSLTTGEGYTF. Based on the CDR3 plus reference TRBV7-3 and TRBJ1-2, the full variable domain is GAGVSQTPSNKVTEKGKYVELRCDPISGHTALYWYRQSLGQGPEFLIYFQGTGAADDSGLPNDRFFAVRPEGSVSTLKIQRTERGDSAVYLCASSLTTGEGYTFGSGTRLTVV.

This chain's CDR3 is CAWSGNRDEGYTF. The CDR3 DNA reads as TGTGCCTGGAGTGGGAACAGGGATGAAGGCTACACCTTC. This chain joins TRBV30 and TRBJ1-2; D may be TRBD1 (6 bases). CDR3 length: 13 residues. Trimming took 1 base from V and 8 from J, leaving 14 bases between them. Germline CDR1 GTSNPN, CDR2 SVGIG (reference sequence).

J is TRBJ2-5 and V is TRBV20-1; 8 nucleotides agree with TRBD2. The V and J ends lost 6 bases and 2 bases, in that order; junction bases with no gene match: 20. The CDR3 is 18 residues long. Per the germline V gene, CDR1 is DFQATT and CDR2 is SNEGSKA (reference sequence). In DNA, the CDR3 is TGCAGTGCCCTTGGGGTGGCTAGCGGGCCCTCGGTACAAGAGACCCAGTACTTC. It is translated as CSALGVASGPSVQETQYF.